Sequencing of this T cell receptor beta chain was carried out in a study of OX40 agonist ivuxolimab in advanced cancers. Study as a whole: Given to patients was ivuxolimab, an agonistic anti-OX40 (CD134) antibody. The study's findings and limits: Expanded clones tended on average to be more numerous among CD8+ T cells than CD4+. Among expanded peripheral T cells, antigen specificity went undetermined.

Concerning this clone: The antigen is not known.

The CDR3 is 15 amino acids. CDR1 and CDR2 from the germline V gene are MNHEY and SMNVEV (reference sequence). Deletions cut 3 bases from V and 3 bases from J, with 14 bases between. Here immunoSEQ multiplex PCR was the method, and the copy in TCRdb shows in-frame clones only, minus some. The sample has some 76,000 clones; about 80% are singletons. Sequenced material: CD4+ or CD8+ T cells sorted from blood, taken in a trial of the OX40 agonist ivuxolimab. The chain uses TRBV27 and TRBJ1-1; tentatively, D is TRBD1 (6 bases). This receptor was obtained from an adult with an advanced solid tumor such as melanoma, head and neck, liver or kidney cancer. The CDR3 spells CASSFYQGMDTEAFF. For the CDR3, the DNA is TGTGCCAGCAGTTTCTATCAGGGGATGGACACTGAAGCTTTCTTT.